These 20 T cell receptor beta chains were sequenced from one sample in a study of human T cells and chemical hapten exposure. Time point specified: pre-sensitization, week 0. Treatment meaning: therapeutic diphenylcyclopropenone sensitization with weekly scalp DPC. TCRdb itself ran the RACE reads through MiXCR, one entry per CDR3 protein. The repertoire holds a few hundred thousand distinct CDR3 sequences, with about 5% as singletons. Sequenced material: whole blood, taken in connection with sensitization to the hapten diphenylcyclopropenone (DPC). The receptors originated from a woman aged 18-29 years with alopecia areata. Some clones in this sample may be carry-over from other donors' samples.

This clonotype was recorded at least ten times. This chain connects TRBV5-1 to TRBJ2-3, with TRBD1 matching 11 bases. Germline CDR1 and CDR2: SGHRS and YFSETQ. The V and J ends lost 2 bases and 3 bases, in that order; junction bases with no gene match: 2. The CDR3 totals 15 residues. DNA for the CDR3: TGCGCCAGCAGCTTAGGACAGGGGGCAACAGATACGCAGTATTTT. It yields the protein CASSLGQGATDTQYF.

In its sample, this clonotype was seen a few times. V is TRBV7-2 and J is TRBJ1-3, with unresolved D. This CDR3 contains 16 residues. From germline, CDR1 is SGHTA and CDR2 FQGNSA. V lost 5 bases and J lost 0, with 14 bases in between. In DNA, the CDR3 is TGTGCCAGCAGCCCTCGGACCCCTAGCTCTGGAAACACCATATATTTT. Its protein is CASSPRTPSSGNTIYF.

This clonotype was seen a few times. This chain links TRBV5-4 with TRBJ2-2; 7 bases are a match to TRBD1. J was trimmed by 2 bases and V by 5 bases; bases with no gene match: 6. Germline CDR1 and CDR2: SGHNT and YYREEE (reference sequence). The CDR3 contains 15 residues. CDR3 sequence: CASRSGTVNTGELFF. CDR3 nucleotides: TGTGCCAGCAGGTCTGGGACAGTCAACACCGGGGAGCTGTTTTTT.

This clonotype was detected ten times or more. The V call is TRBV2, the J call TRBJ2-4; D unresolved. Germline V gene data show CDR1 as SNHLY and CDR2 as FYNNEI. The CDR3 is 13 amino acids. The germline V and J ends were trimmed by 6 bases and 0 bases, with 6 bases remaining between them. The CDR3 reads CASRPQAKNIQYF. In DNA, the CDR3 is TGTGCCAGCAGACCCCAAGCCAAAAACATTCAGTACTTC.

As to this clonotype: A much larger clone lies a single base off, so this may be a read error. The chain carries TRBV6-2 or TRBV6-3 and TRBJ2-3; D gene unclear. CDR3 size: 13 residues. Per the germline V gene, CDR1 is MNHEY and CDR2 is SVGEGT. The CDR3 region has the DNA TGTGCCAGCAGTTTTACTACTCCAGATGCGCAGTATTTT. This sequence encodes CASSFTTPDAQYF.

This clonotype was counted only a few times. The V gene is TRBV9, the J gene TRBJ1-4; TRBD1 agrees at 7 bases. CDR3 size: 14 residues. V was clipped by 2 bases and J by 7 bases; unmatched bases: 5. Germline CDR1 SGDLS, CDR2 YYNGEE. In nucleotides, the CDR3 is TGTGCCAGCAGCGTTACAGGGGACACTGAAAAACTGTTTTTT. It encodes CASSVTGDTEKLFF.

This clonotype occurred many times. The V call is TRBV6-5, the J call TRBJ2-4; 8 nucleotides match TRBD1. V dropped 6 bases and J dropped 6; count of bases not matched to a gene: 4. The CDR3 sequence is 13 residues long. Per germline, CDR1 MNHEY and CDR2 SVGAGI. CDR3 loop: CASRETGVNIQYF. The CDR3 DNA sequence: TGTGCCAGCAGGGAGACAGGGGTAAACATTCAGTACTTC.

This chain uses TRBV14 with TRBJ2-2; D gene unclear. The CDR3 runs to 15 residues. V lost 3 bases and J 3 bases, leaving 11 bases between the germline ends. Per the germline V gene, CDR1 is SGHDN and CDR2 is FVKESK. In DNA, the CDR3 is TGTGCCAGCAGCCATGGGGTTACTGACACCGGGGAGCTGTTTTTT. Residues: CASSHGVTDTGELFF.

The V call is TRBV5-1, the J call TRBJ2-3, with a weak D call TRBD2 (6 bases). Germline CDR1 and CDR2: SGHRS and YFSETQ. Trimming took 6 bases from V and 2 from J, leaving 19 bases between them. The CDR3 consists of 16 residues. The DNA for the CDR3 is TGCGCCAGCACCCCTAGTAGTCGGGACTTCACAGATACGCAGTATTTT. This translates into CASTPSSRDFTDTQYF.

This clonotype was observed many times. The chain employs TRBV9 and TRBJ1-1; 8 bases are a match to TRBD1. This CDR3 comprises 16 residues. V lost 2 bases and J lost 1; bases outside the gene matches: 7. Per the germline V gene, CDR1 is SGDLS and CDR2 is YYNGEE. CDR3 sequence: CASSVSGGLGNTEAFF. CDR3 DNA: TGTGCCAGCAGCGTGTCAGGGGGCTTGGGGAACACTGAAGCTTTCTTT.

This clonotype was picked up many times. Written as DNA, the CDR3 is TGCGCCAGCAGCTTGGGGGCACTACAAGAGACCCAGTACTTC. Residues: CASSLGALQETQYF. This chain joins TRBV5-1 and TRBJ2-5, with D hard to call. V gave up 0 bases and J gave up 2 bases, with 8 bases separating them. The CDR3 totals 14 residues. Germline CDR1 reads SGHRS; CDR2 reads YFSETQ.

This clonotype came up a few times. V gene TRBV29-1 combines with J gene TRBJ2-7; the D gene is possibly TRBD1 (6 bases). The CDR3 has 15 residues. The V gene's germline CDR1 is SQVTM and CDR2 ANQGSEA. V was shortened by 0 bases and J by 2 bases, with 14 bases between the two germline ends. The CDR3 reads CSVEDRLGAAYEQYF. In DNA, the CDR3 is TGCAGCGTTGAAGATCGGTTGGGGGCCGCCTACGAGCAGTACTTC.

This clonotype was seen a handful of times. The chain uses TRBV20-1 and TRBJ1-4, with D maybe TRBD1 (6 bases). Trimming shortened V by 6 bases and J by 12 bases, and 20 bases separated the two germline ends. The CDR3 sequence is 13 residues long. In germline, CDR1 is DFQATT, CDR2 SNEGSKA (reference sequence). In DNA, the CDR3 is TGCAGTGCGACTACCGGGACGGAGGGGGAACTGTTTTTT. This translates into CSATTGTEGELFF.

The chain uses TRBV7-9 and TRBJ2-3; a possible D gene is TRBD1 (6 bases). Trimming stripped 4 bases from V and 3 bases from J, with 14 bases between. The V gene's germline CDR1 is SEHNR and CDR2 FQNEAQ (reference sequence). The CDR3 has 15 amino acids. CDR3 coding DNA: TGTGCCAGCAGCTCGCAACAGGGCGTAACAGATACGCAGTATTTT. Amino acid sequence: CASSSQQGVTDTQYF. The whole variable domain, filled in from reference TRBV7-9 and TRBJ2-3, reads DTGVSQNPRHKITKRGQNVTFRCDPISEHNRLYWYRQTLGQGPEFLTYFQNEAQLEKSRLLSDRFSAERPKGSFSTLEIQRTEQGDSAMYLCASSSQQGVTDTQYFGPGTRLTVL.

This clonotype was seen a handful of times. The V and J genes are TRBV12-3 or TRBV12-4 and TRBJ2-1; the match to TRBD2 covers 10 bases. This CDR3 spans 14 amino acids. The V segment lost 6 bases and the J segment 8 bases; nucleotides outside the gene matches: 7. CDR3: CASSLRLAGDEQFF. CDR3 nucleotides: TGTGCCAGCAGCTTGAGACTAGCGGGCGATGAGCAGTTCTTC.

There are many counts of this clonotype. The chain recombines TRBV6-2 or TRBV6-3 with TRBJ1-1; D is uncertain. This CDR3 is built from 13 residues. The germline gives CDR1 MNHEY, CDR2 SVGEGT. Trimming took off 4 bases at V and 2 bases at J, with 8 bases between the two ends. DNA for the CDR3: TGTGCCAGCAGTTGGGCGGAAAACACTGAAGCTTTCTTT. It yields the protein CASSWAENTEAFF.

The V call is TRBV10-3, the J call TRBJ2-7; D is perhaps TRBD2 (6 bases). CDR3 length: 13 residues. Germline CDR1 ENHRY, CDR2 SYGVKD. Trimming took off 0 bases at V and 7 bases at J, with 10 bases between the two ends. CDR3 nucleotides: TGTGCCATCAGTGAGTCGGGGGGAAGGGAGCAGTACTTC. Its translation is CAISESGGREQYF.

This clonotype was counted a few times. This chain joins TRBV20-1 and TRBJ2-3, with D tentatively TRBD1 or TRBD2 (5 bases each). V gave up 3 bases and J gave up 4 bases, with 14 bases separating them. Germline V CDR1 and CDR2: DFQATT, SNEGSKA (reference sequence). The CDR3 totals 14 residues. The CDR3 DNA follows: TGCAGTGCTAGCGGGGACCCCTGGGCAGATACGCAGTATTTT. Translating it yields CSASGDPWADTQYF.

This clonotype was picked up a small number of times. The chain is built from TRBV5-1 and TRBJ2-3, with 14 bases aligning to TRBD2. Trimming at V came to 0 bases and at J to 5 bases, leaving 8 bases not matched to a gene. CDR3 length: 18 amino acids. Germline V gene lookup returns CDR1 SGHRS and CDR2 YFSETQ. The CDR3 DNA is TGCGCCAGCAGCTTGGGGACTAGCGGGGGGCCCTTAGTAGATACGCAGTATTTT. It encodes CASSLGTSGGPLVDTQYF.

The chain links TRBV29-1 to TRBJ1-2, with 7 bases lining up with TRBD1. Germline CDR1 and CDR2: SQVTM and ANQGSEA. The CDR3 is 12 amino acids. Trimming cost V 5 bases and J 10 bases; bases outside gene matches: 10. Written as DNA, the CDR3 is TGCAGCGTTCGGGACAGCGAATTGTCCTACACCTTC. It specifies CSVRDSELSYTF.